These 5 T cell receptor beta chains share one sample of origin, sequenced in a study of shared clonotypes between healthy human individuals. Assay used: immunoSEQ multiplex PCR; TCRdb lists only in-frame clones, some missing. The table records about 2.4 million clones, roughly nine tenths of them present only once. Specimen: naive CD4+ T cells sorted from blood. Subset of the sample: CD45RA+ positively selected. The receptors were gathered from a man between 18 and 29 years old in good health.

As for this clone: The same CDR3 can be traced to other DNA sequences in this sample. This CDR3 reads CAWSVAGGNQPQHF. CDR3 nucleotides: TGTGCCTGGAGTGTGGCCGGTGGCAATCAGCCCCAGCATTTT. This chain joins TRBV30 and TRBJ1-5; no clear D gene. Looked up from germline, CDR1 is GTSNPN and CDR2 is SVGIG (reference sequence). The CDR3 loop spans 14 amino acids. Trimming stripped 0 bases from V and 2 bases from J, with 8 bases between.

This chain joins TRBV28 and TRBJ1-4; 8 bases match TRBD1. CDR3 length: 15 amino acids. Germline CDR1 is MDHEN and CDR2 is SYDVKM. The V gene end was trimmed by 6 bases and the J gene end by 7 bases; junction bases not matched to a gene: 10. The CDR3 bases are TGTGCCAGCAGGTGGGGCAGGGGGCTGAGTGAAAAACTGTTTTTT. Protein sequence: CASRWGRGLSEKLFF. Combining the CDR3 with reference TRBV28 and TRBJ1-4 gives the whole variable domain DVKVTQSSRYLVKRTGEKVFLECVQDMDHENMFWYRQDPGLGLRLIYFSYDVKMKEKGDIPEGYSVSREKKERFSLILESASTNQTSMYLCASRWGRGLSEKLFFGSGTQLSVL.

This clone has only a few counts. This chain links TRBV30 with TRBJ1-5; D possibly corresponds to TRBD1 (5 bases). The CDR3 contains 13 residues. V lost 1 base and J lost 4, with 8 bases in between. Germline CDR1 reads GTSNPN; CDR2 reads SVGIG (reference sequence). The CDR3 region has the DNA TGTGCCTGGAGTGATGGGGGGAATCAGCCCCAGCATTTT. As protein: CAWSDGGNQPQHF. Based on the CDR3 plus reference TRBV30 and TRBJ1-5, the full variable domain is SQTIHQWPATLVQPVGSPLSLECTVEGTSNPNLYWYRQAAGRGLQLLFYSVGIGQISSEVPQNLSASRPQDRQFILSSKKLLLSDSGFYLCAWSDGGNQPQHFGDGTRLSIL.

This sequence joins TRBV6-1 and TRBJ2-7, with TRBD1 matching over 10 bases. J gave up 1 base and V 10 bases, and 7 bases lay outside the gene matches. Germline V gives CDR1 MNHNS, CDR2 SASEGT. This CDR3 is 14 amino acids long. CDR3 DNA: TGTGCCACCAGGGGACAGGGGAATTCCTACGAGCAGTACTTC. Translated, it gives CATRGQGNSYEQYF.

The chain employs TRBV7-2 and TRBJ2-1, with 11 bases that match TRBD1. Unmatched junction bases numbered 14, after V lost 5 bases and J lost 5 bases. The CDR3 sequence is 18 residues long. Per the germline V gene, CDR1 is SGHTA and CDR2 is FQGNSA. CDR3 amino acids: CASSVRDRGSGRDNEQFF. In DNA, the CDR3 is TGTGCCAGCAGCGTCCGGGACAGGGGGTCGGGGAGGGACAATGAGCAGTTCTTC.